The clone carrying this T cell receptor (beta chain) was counted between two and nine times. What it recognizes is unknown. The data belong to a study of cytomegalovirus exposure and HLA in healthy donors. V lost 5 bases and J lost 1, with 8 bases in between. Germline V CDR1 and CDR2: SNHLY, FYNNEI. This CDR3 region has 13 residues. Participants comprised healthy donors of bone marrow. Study findings and constraints: Later analysis suggested links between common viral pathogens and several top significant clusters. CMV serostatus alone was available as immune exposure information. Indistinguishable V segments, including TRBV6-2 and TRBV6-3, were excluded.

With 60 Vbeta and 13 Jbeta primers, the PCR was carried out. Repertoires were generated with immunoSEQ multiplex PCR, while TCRdb's copy carries only in-frame clones and drops some. The sample has about 150,000 clones; approximately 10% are singletons. The sample comprised PBMCs. V usage is TRBV2 and J usage is TRBJ1-1; D may be TRBD1 (6 bases). The clonotype comes from a woman in her thirties or forties in good health and CMV-seropositive. The CDR3 reads CASSLDRNTEAFF. CDR3 in DNA: TGTGCCAGCAGTTTGGACAGGAACACTGAAGCTTTCTTT.